The 13 T cell receptor beta chains below come from one sample, sequenced in a study of PD-1 blockade in classical Hodgkin lymphoma. Libraries were prepared by immunoSEQ multiplex PCR; TCRdb keeps only in-frame clonotypes and omits some of them. The profile shows roughly 77,000 clones, about 94% of them singletons. Time point denoted: newly diagnosed, previously untreated cHL patient sample. Sequenced input: peripheral blood mononuclear cells (PBMCs). The receptors shown here come from a human donor with classical Hodgkin lymphoma.

The chain is built from TRBV6-5 and TRBJ1-2; tentatively, D is TRBD1 (6 bases). CDR1 and CDR2 from the germline V gene are MNHEY and SVGAGI. Trimming stripped 2 bases from V and 5 bases from J, with 9 bases between. The CDR3 consists of 13 residues. CDR3 region: CASSYRQGYGYTF. The DNA of the CDR3 is TGTGCCAGCAGTTACAGGCAGGGGTATGGCTACACCTTC.

The CDR3 region is CASSPPRDTGNTIYF. CDR3 DNA sequence: TGTGCCAGCTCACCACCCCGGGACACTGGAAACACCATATATTTT. The genes are TRBV18 and TRBJ1-3, with a weak D call TRBD1 (6 bases). CDR3 length: 15 amino acids. V was trimmed by 0 bases and J by 2 bases, leaving 8 bases between them. Germline V CDR1 and CDR2: KGHSH, LQKENI.

This sequence joins TRBV7-2 and TRBJ1-5; the D gene is possibly TRBD1 (5 bases). This CDR3 has 17 residues. Trimming pared 4 bases from V and 3 bases from J, leaving 19 bases between. The germline CDR1 and CDR2 sequences are SGHTA and FQGNSA. Here the CDR3 reads CASSSSLDWGNNQPQHF. DNA for the CDR3: TGTGCCAGCAGCTCTTCCCTGGACTGGGGCAACAATCAGCCCCAGCATTTT.

As DNA, the CDR3 is TGTGCCAGCAGCCCGGCCCCCCTTAACTATGGCTACACCTTC. It is translated as CASSPAPLNYGYTF. The chain recombines TRBV9 with TRBJ1-2; D call uncertain. This CDR3 has 14 residues. Trimming pared 4 bases from V and 1 base from J, leaving 11 bases between. Germline V gene lookup returns CDR1 SGDLS and CDR2 YYNGEE.

The chain joins TRBV19 to TRBJ2-5, with TRBD2 matching over 7 bases. Germline CDR1 and CDR2: LNHDA and SQIVND (reference sequence). The CDR3 covers 15 residues. Trimming removed 0 bases from V and 5 bases from J; junction bases left unmatched: 6. CDR3 residues: CASSIEGAGEETQYF. The CDR3 bases are TGTGCCAGTAGTATAGAAGGGGCGGGGGAGGAGACCCAGTACTTC.

The chain is built from TRBV18 and TRBJ2-2; D may match TRBD1 or TRBD2 (5 bases each). This CDR3 region has 16 residues. Germline V gene sequence: CDR1 KGHSH, CDR2 LQKENI. Trimming left V 3 bases short and J 3 bases short, with 14 bases between. CDR3 DNA: TGTGCCAGCTCACCTGAGTGGGGACGGGACACCGGGGAGCTGTTTTTT. Protein: CASSPEWGRDTGELFF.

J is TRBJ2-1 and V is TRBV7-2; TRBD2 is a possible D gene (5 bases). Per germline, CDR1 SGHTA and CDR2 FQGNSA. V gave up 0 bases and J gave up 9 bases, with 12 bases separating them. The CDR3 has 14 residues. DNA for the CDR3: TGTGCCAGCAGCTTAGCGGTACTAGGTCGTGAGCAGTTCTTC. Protein sequence: CASSLAVLGREQFF.

The V gene is TRBV30, the J gene TRBJ2-1, with 10 bases lining up with TRBD2. Germline trimming cut 6 bases from V and 4 bases from J; bases unmatched to any gene: 3. CDR1 and CDR2 from the germline V gene are GTSNPN and SVGIG (reference sequence). This CDR3 comprises 13 residues. The CDR3 region is CACLAGAYNEQFF. CDR3 coding DNA: TGTGCCTGTCTAGCGGGAGCTTACAATGAGCAGTTCTTC.

V gene TRBV28 combines with J gene TRBJ1-5; TRBD1 matches at 9 bases. Per germline, CDR1 MDHEN and CDR2 SYDVKM. CDR3 length: 17 amino acids. With V trimmed by 11 bases and J by 2 bases, 16 bases remained unmatched. The CDR3 loop reads CACTGTGRKVGNQPQHF. The CDR3 DNA sequence: TGTGCCTGTACCGGGACAGGGAGGAAAGTCGGCAATCAGCCCCAGCATTTT.

The V call is TRBV7-2, the J call TRBJ2-7, with 7 bases aligning to TRBD1. J gave up 7 bases and V 1 base, and 13 bases lay outside the gene matches. Germline CDR1 and CDR2: SGHTA and FQGNSA. The CDR3 has 16 amino acids. The CDR3 DNA follows: TGTGCCAGCAGCTTAGAGGGGTCCGGGACAGCCAGGGAGCAGTACTTC. Translation gives CASSLEGSGTAREQYF.

The rearrangement uses TRBV21-1 and TRBJ1-5; TRBD1 is taken as the D call from the table, unchecked against the DNA. TRBV21-1 is given as a pseudogene. The CDR3 runs 20 residues. This chain's CDR3 is CASTLTKGQGAFSGNQPQHF. The CDR3 coding sequence is TGTGCCAGCACCCTAACAAAGGGACAGGGGGCCTTTTCAGGCAATCAGCCCCAGCATTTT.

V is TRBV5-6 and J is TRBJ2-7, with 11 bases matching TRBD1. The V gene's germline CDR1 is SGHDT and CDR2 YYEEEE. The length of the CDR3 is 15 residues. Trimming at V came to 2 bases and at J to 6 bases, leaving 7 bases not matched to a gene. DNA for the CDR3: TGTGCCAGCAGCTTCGTAGACGGACAGGGGGCCGAGCAGTACTTC. Its translation is CASSFVDGQGAEQYF.

The V call is TRBV5-1, the J call TRBJ2-7; 10 nucleotides align to TRBD1. Germline V lookup: CDR1 SGHRS, CDR2 YFSETQ. CDR3 size: 16 residues. J lost 3 bases, V lost 7 bases, and 13 bases had no gene match. In DNA, the CDR3 is TGCGCCAGCGGCCAAGGGGGGACAGGGGAAGTCTACGAGCAGTACTTC. Protein sequence: CASGQGGTGEVYEQYF.